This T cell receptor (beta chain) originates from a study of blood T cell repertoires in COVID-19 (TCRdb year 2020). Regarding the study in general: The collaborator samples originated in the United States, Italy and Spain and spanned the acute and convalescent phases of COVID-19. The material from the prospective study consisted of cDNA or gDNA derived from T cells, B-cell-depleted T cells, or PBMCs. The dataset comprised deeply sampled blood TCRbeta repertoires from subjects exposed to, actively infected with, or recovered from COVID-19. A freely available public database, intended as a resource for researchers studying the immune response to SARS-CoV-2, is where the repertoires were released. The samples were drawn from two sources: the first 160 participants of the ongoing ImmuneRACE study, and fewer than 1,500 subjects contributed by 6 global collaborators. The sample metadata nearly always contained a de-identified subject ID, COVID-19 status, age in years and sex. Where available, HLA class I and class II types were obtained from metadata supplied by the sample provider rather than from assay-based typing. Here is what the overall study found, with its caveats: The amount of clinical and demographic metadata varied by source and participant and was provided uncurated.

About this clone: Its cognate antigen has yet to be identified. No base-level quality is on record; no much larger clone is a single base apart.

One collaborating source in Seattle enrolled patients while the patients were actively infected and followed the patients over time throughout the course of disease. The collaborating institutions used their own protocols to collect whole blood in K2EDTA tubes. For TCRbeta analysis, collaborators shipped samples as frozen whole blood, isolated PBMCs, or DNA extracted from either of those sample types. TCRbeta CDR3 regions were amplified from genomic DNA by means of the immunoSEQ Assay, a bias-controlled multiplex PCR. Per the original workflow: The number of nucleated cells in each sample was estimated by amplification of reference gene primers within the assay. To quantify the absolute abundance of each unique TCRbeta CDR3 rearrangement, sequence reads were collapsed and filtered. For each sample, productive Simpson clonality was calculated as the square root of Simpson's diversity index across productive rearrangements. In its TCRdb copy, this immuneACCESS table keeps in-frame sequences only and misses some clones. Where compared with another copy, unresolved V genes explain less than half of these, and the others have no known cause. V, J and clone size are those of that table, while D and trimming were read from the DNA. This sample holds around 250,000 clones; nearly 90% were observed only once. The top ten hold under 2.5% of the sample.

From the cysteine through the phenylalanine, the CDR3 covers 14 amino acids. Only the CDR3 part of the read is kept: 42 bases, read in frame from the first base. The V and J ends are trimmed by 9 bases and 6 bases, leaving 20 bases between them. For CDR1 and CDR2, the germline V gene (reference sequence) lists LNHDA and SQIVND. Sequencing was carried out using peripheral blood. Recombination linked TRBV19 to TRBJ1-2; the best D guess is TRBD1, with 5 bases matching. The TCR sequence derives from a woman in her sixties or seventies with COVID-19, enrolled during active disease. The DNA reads TGTGCCAGCGTAAGGGGTTCCGTCAGCCATGGCTACACCTTC. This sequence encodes CASVRGSVSHGYTF.